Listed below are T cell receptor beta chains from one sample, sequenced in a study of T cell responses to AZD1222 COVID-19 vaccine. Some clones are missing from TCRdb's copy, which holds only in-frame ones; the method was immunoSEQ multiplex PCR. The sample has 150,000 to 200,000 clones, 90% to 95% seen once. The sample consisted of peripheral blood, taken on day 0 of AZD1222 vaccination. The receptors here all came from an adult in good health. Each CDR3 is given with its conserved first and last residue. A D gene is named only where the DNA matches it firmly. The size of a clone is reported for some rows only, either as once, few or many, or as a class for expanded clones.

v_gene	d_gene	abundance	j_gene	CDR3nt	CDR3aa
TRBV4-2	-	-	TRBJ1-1	TGTGCCAGCAGCCCTCGGCAGGGAACTGAAGCTTTCTTT	CASSPRQGTEAFF
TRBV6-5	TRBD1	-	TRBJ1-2	TGTGCCAGCAGCCAGAGATCGGGACAGGGAGGTGGCTACACCTTC	CASSQRSGQGGGYTF
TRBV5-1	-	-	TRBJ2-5	TGCGCCAGCACTGCAGGGTACCAAGAGACCCAGTACTTC	CASTAGYQETQYF
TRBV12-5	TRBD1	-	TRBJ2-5	TGTGCTAGTGGTTTGGGGACAGGGGACCATAGAGAGACCCAGTACTTC	CASGLGTGDHRETQYF
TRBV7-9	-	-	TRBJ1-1	TGTGCCAGCAGCCCCGTAGGGCAGCGGAACACTGAAGCTTTCTTT	CASSPVGQRNTEAFF
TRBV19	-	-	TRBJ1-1	TGTGCCAGTATAAGGGGGGAAGGAGACACTGAAGCTTTCTTT	CASIRGEGDTEAFF
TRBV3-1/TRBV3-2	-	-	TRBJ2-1	TGTGCCAGCAGCCATCCTAAGACCCGGCTGGATCAAGAGCAGTTCTTC	CASSHPKTRLDQEQFF
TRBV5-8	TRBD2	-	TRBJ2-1	TGTGCCACCGGGACTAGCAGTTTCAATGAGCAGTTCTTC	CATGTSSFNEQFF
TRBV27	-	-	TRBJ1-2	TGTGCCAGCAGCCCGGGACTATTCTATGGCTACACCTTC	CASSPGLFYGYTF
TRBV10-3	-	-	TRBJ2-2	TGTGCCGCCAGTAGCGGAGTGAACACCGGGGAGCTGTTTTTT	CAASSGVNTGELFF
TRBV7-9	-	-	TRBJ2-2	TGTGCCAGCAGTGGGGGAGGTTTTTTGAACACCGGGGAGCTGTTTTTT	CASSGGGFLNTGELFF
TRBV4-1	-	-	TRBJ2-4	TGCGCCAGCAGCCAAGATGCGGAACTAGCCAAAAACATTCAGTACTTC	CASSQDAELAKNIQYF
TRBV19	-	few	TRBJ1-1	TGTGCCAGTGCCCTGACAGTTTCCACTGAAGCTTTCTTT	CASALTVSTEAFF
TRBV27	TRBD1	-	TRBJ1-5	TGTGCCAGCAGGGGACAGTTTAGCAATCAGCCCCAGCATTTT	CASRGQFSNQPQHF
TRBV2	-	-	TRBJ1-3	TGTGCCAGCAGTGAGGGACCGCCAGATGTGAACACCATATATTTT	CASSEGPPDVNTIYF
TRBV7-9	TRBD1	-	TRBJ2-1	TGTGCCAGCAGCTTACAGGGGGCGCGGGACAATGAGCAGTTCTTC	CASSLQGARDNEQFF
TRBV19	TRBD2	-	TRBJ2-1	TGTGCCAGTAGTATGGGCCGGGCGGGAGGGCCACGCGAGCAGTTCTTC	CASSMGRAGGPREQFF
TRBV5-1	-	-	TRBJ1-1	TGCGCCAGCAGCCCCGCCCTTGGGGGGGTGAACACTGAAGCTTTCTTT	CASSPALGGVNTEAFF
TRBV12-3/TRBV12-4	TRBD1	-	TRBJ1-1	TGTGCCAGCAATAACAGGGGCGCTGAAGCTTTCTTT	CASNNRGAEAFF
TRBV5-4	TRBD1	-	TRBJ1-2	TGTGCCAGCAGCAGGACCGGGACAGCTAACTATGGCTACACCTTC	CASSRTGTANYGYTF
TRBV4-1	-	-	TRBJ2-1	TGCGCCAGCAGCCAAGATGAAGTCGAGCAGTTCTTC	CASSQDEVEQFF
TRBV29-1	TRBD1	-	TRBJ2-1	TGCAGCGCCCTGGGACAGACGTACAATGAGCAGTTCTTC	CSALGQTYNEQFF
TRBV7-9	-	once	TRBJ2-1	TGTGCCAGCAGCTTAGCGGGGTCTTACAATGAGCAGTTCTTC	CASSLAGSYNEQFF
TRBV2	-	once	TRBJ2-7	TGTGCCAGCAGTGAAGCGCTCCGGTTGTACTTC	CASSEALRLYF
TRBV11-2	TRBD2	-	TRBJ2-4	TGTGCCAGCAGCACAGGACTAGCGGGAGGGGAGGGCATTCAGTACTTC	CASSTGLAGGEGIQYF
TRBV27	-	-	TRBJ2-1	TGTGCCAGCAGTTTAGCCCCCTACAATGAGCAGTTCTTC	CASSLAPYNEQFF
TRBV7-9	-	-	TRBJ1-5	TGTGCCAGCAGCAGAGGGGTTGGGGATCAGCCCCAGCATTTT	CASSRGVGDQPQHF
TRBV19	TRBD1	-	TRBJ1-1	TGTGCCTCCGGAGACAGGGGGCGGCAATTGAACACTGAAGCTTTCTTT	CASGDRGRQLNTEAFF
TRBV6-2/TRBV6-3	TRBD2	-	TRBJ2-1	TGTGCCAGCAGCCACCCACGAGCGGGAGGGCCCTCCAATGAGCAGTTCTTC	CASSHPRAGGPSNEQFF
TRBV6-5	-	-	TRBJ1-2	TGTGCCAGCAGTTACGGGGTAGGGGGTTACACCTTC	CASSYGVGGYTF
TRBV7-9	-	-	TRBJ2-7	TGTGCCAGCAGCAACCCCTCCGACGGTAGTCAGTACTTC	CASSNPSDGSQYF
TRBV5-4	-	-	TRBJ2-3	TGTGCCAGCAGCAATAGATTCACAGATACGCAGTATTTT	CASSNRFTDTQYF
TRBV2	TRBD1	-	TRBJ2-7	TGTGCCAGCACCCTGGGAGGGACAGGGACCTACGAGCAGTACTTC	CASTLGGTGTYEQYF
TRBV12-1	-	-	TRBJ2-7	TGTGCCAGCAGCTTTGATATGGGACAGGACCCTTACGAGCAGTACTTC	CASSFDMGQDPYEQYF
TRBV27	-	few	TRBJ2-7	TGTGCCAGCAGTTTAGGAGTGGGGAACGAGCAGTACTTC	CASSLGVGNEQYF
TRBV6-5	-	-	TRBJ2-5	TGTGCCAGCAGTTCCGTTACGGACCAGTACTTC	CASSSVTDQYF
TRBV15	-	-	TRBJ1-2	TGTGCCACCAGCAGAGATCGGGAGCGGGCCTATGGCTACACCTTC	CATSRDRERAYGYTF
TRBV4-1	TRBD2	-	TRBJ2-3	TGCGCCAGCAGCCAAGAGGGGGGACTAGCGAGCACAGATACGCAGTATTTT	CASSQEGGLASTDTQYF
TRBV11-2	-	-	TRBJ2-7	TGTGCCAGCGTCCAAGGCATAAACTCCTACGAGCAGTACTTC	CASVQGINSYEQYF
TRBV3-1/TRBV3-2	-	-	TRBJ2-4	TGTGCCAGCAGCCAAGATGGAGGTGGAGCCAAAAACATTCAGTACTTC	CASSQDGGGAKNIQYF